These 10 T cell receptor beta chains share one sample of origin, sequenced in a study of shared T cell receptors in the human thymus. Assay used: immunoSEQ multiplex PCR; TCRdb lists only in-frame clones, some missing. Altogether 700,000 or so clones are present, 80% to 90% being singletons, with the ten largest covering about 0.0098%. The data were also submitted as part of a second study, on human thymus T cells.

The sequenced material came from thymocytes. The receptors derive from a girl younger than two with a congenital heart defect.

The V and J genes are TRBV5-8 and TRBJ2-7, with TRBD1 matching 7 bases. CDR1 and CDR2 from the germline V gene are SGHTS and YDEGEE. The CDR3 length is 13 residues. The junction had 5 bases not matched to a gene; V was cut back by 5 bases and J by 3 bases. The CDR3 here is CASSKQGCYEQYF. For the CDR3, the DNA is TGTGCCAGCAGTAAACAGGGGTGCTACGAGCAGTACTTC.

V is TRBV5-1 and J is TRBJ2-2; 7 nucleotides align to TRBD1. This CDR3 contains 15 residues. The germline V gene encodes CDR1 SGHRS and CDR2 YFSETQ. With 4 bases clipped from V and 3 bases from J, the junction kept 6 bases outside the gene matches. CDR3 nucleotides: TGCGCCAGCAGCAGGGGGCAGGCGGACACCGGGGAGCTGTTTTTT. Residues: CASSRGQADTGELFF.

The chain uses TRBV14 and TRBJ1-2, with TRBD1 as a possible D gene (6 bases). V shed 5 bases and J shed 4 bases, with 17 bases lying between them. Germline values: CDR1 SGHDN, CDR2 FVKESK. The CDR3 is 15 residues long. CDR3 nucleotide sequence: TGTGCCAGCAGCGCTCAGGGCCAGGGGAGCTATGGCTACACCTTC. The encoded protein is CASSAQGQGSYGYTF.

The V call is TRBV5-5, the J call TRBJ1-1; 8 nucleotides agree with TRBD1. The CDR3 consists of 19 residues. V lost 4 bases and J lost 2; bases outside the gene matches: 19. Germline V gene data show CDR1 as SGHKS and CDR2 as YYEKEE (reference sequence). CDR3 DNA sequence: TGTGCCAGCAGCATAATACTTTACCCGGGACAGGACGGCAACACTGAAGCTTTCTTT. Its protein is CASSIILYPGQDGNTEAFF.

The V and J genes are TRBV23-1 and TRBJ1-6; TRBD1 matches 10 bases. TRBV23-1 is classed as an ORF, of uncertain function. This CDR3 has 19 residues. Trimming removed 2 bases from V and 4 bases from J; junction bases left unmatched: 11. This CDR3 is CASSQLDRDRGRYNSPLHF. The CDR3 DNA follows: TGCGCCAGCAGTCAACTCGACCGGGACAGGGGACGGTATAATTCACCCCTCCACTTT.

This chain joins TRBV10-2 and TRBJ2-3; TRBD1 aligns across 7 bases. Losses at the gene ends were 2 bases for V and 0 bases for J; bases not matched to a gene: 5. The CDR3 consists of 16 residues. CDR1 and CDR2 from the germline V gene are WSHSY and SAAADI. DNA of the CDR3: TGCGCCAGCAGTGAGGAGAGGGGGCATAGCACAGATACGCAGTATTTT. Translated: CASSEERGHSTDTQYF.

The genes are TRBV6-5 and TRBJ2-7, with D perhaps matching TRBD1 (5 bases). This CDR3 is built from 13 residues. V lost 7 bases and J 2 bases, leaving 12 bases between the germline ends. Germline CDR1 reads MNHEY; CDR2 reads SVGAGI. CDR3 DNA sequence: TGTGCCAGCACCCAAGACAGCCCCTACGAGCAGTACTTC. Its translation: CASTQDSPYEQYF.

This rearrangement joins TRBV10-3 to TRBJ2-3, with D tentatively TRBD1 (6 bases). CDR1 and CDR2 from the germline V gene are ENHRY and SYGVKD. Trimming removed 4 bases at V and 4 bases at J, with 15 bases between. CDR3 size: 15 residues. The CDR3 nucleotides read TGTGCCATCAGTGCTACAGGGAGTGTCCCAGATACGCAGTATTTT. Amino acid sequence: CAISATGSVPDTQYF.

The chain recombines TRBV7-8 with TRBJ2-3; D is undetermined. CDR1 and CDR2 (germline): SGHVS, FQNEAQ. V lost 6 bases and J 1 base, leaving 14 bases between the germline ends. The CDR3 sequence is 15 residues long. CDR3 loop: CASRSRPVGTDTQYF. CDR3 sequence (DNA): TGTGCCAGCAGATCCCGTCCGGTTGGCACAGATACGCAGTATTTT.

The chain joins TRBV4-3 to TRBJ1-2; 12 bases align to TRBD1. Trimming took 3 bases from V and 2 from J; bases not matched to a gene: 7. Germline V CDR1 and CDR2: LGHNA, YSLEER. The CDR3 sequence is 17 residues long. The CDR3 is CASSQKGQGALNYGYTF. The CDR3 bases are TGCGCCAGCAGCCAGAAGGGACAGGGGGCACTGAACTATGGCTACACCTTC.